The 8 T cell receptor beta chains below were found in one sample sequenced in a study of siplizumab effects on memory and regulatory T cells. The method was immunoSEQ multiplex PCR; TCRdb's version includes in-frame clones alone and lacks a portion of them. This repertoire shows 50,000 to 75,000 clones, around 80% found once; its top ten account for about 0.41%. The sequencing sample was made of memory CD4+ T cells sorted from blood. These receptor sequences come from a human donor in good health.

This clone appeared once. In nucleotides, the CDR3 is TGCAGCGCGTCGGGCAGCACTACCTACAATGAGCAGTTCTTC. Translating gives CSASGSTTYNEQFF. The chain links TRBV29-1 to TRBJ2-1; D gene unclear. The CDR3 length is 14 residues. The ends were cut back, 7 bases at V and 2 bases at J, with 15 bases in the middle. CDR1 and CDR2 from the germline V gene are SQVTM and ANQGSEA.

The chain carries TRBV11-2 and TRBJ2-2; D is unresolved. V was clipped by 2 bases and J by 6 bases, with 1 base between them. The CDR3 has 11 amino acids. Germline CDR1 reads SGHAT; CDR2 reads FQNNGV. CDR3 residues: CASSLSGELFF. For the CDR3, the DNA is TGTGCCAGCAGCTTATCCGGGGAGCTGTTTTTT.

This rearrangement joins TRBV28 to TRBJ1-5; 7 positions agree with TRBD1. J lost 4 bases, V lost 3 bases, and 6 bases had no gene match. Germline V gene lookup returns CDR1 MDHEN and CDR2 SYDVKM. The CDR3 has 15 amino acids. DNA of the CDR3: TGTGCCAGCAGTTTTGACCTGACAGGGAATCAGCCCCAGCATTTT. Translating it yields CASSFDLTGNQPQHF.

The gene calls are TRBV7-6 and TRBJ2-1; possibly TRBD1 for D (6 bases). Germline CDR1 is SGHVS and CDR2 is FNYEAQ. This CDR3 region has 14 residues. Between the trimmed V and J ends, which lost 1 base and 10 bases, there was a span of 14 bases. The CDR3 coding sequence is TGTGCCAGCAGCTTAGGAGGGCAGGGACACGAGCAGTTCTTC. This translates into CASSLGGQGHEQFF. The full variable domain, rest sourced from reference TRBV7-6 and TRBJ2-1, is GAGVSQSPRYKVTKRGQDVALRCDPISGHVSLYWYRQALGQGPEFLTYFNYEAQQDKSGLPNDRFSAERPEGSISTLTIQRTEQRDSAMYRCASSLGGQGHEQFFGPGTRLTVL.

This chain connects TRBV19 to TRBJ1-5, with D possibly matching TRBD1 (6 bases). The CDR3 sequence is 12 residues long. With 9 bases removed from V and 1 base from J, the gap between germline ends came to 7 bases. Per germline, CDR1 LNHDA and CDR2 SQIVND (reference sequence). CDR3 region: CASDRSNQPQHF. Written as DNA, the CDR3 is TGTGCCAGCGACAGGAGCAATCAGCCCCAGCATTTT.

The CDR3 nucleotides read TGCGCCAGCAGTGAGTCAGGCCTGGGGACAAGGCATTTT. Protein: CASSESGLGTRHF. The gene calls are TRBV10-2 and TRBJ1-5; D perhaps matches TRBD1 (6 bases). This CDR3 is built from 13 residues. Germline CDR1 and CDR2: WSHSY and SAAADI. The germline V and J ends were trimmed by 0 bases and 15 bases, with 15 bases remaining between them.

A single count supports this clone. The rearrangement joins TRBV6-1 to TRBJ2-7; maybe TRBD2 (5 bases). Deletions cut 6 bases from V and 3 bases from J, with 9 bases between. This CDR3 region has 12 residues. Germline CDR1 reads MNHNS; CDR2 reads SASEGT. CDR3 protein: CASREGHYEQYF. DNA of the CDR3: TGTGCCAGCAGAGAGGGCCACTACGAGCAGTACTTC.

About this clone itself: An end of the junction differs from the germline gene, which may be a read error. The chain combines TRBV23-1 with TRBJ1-5, with TRBD1 identical over 7 bases. TRBV23-1 carries the ORF label, with uncertain function. The CDR3 loop spans 17 amino acids. DNA of the CDR3: TGCGCCAGAAGTCAGCCCCCAGGCACAGGGGACAATCAGCCCCAGCATTTT. It yields the protein CARSQPPGTGDNQPQHF.